Below are 32 T cell receptor beta chains sequenced from a single sample in a study of monozygotic twins with inflammatory bowel disease. TCRdb re-called the 5' RACE reads and catalogs CDR3 proteins one per entry, DNA excluded. The sample data list over 200,000 distinct CDR3 sequences. The sequenced sample was blood. All receptors come from a human donor with ulcerative colitis or Crohn's disease, or a healthy co-twin of an affected twin (not recorded which).

The V gene is TRBV10-3, the J gene TRBJ2-5; the D gene TCRdb calls, TRBD1, cannot be checked with no DNA. This CDR3 region has 13 residues. Germline V gives CDR1 ENHRY, CDR2 SYGVKD. The CDR3 region is CAARQSGEETQYF.

The chain combines TRBV7-2 with TRBJ1-5. Germline assignment: CDR1 SGHTA and CDR2 FQGNSA. This CDR3 is 14 amino acids long. This CDR3 reads CASSQTLQAQPQHF.

V gene TRBV4-1 combines with J gene TRBJ2-5; TCRdb's D call of TRBD2 is untestable without DNA. CDR1 and CDR2 from the germline V gene are MGHRA and YSYEKL. The CDR3 is made up of 15 amino acids. CDR3 loop: CASSRAGLAEETQYF.

The rearrangement joins TRBV10-3 to TRBJ1-1. CDR3 length: 13 amino acids. Germline CDR1 reads ENHRY; CDR2 reads SYGVKD. CDR3 loop: CAISEFWGNEAFF.

The chain links TRBV7-2 to TRBJ2-2. The germline V gene encodes CDR1 SGHTA and CDR2 FQGNSA. This CDR3 contains 13 residues. The CDR3 reads CASSLVWAGELFF. Full variable domain (remainder filled in from reference TRBV7-2 and TRBJ2-2): GAGVSQSPSNKVTEKGKDVELRCDPISGHTALYWYRQSLGQGLEFLIYFQGNSAPDKSGLPSDRFSAERTGGSVSTLTIQRTQQEDSAVYLCASSLVWAGELFFGEGSRLTVL.

J is TRBJ2-2 and V is TRBV7-9. CDR1 is SEHNR, CDR2 FQNEAQ, per germline (reference sequence). CDR3 length: 16 amino acids. Here the CDR3 reads CASSSQGATNTGELFF.

The chain recombines TRBV5-1 with TRBJ1-2; no DNA is available, so the TRBD1 call from TCRdb remains unchecked. The CDR3 has 14 residues. Germline CDR1 and CDR2: SGHRS and YFSETQ. The CDR3: CASSPAGEDGGYTF.

V is TRBV4-1 and J is TRBJ1-3; no DNA is available, so the TRBD1 call from TCRdb remains unchecked. Germline V gene lookup returns CDR1 MGHRA and CDR2 YSYEKL. The CDR3 covers 16 residues. CDR3: CASSQALGVYGNTIYF.

The chain has TRBV2 and TRBJ2-5; the D gene TCRdb calls, TRBD2, cannot be checked with no DNA. The germline V gene has CDR1 SNHLY and CDR2 FYNNEI. This CDR3 contains 15 residues. CDR3 residues: CASSDTGGVRETQYF.

The chain carries TRBV20-1 and TRBJ1-2; TCRdb gives TRBD1 as the D gene, but with no DNA this cannot be confirmed. CDR1 is DFQATT and CDR2 is SNEGSKA in the germline V gene (reference sequence). CDR3 size: 15 residues. CDR3 in amino acids: CSARGQGSILYGYTF.

V gene TRBV4-1 combines with J gene TRBJ2-3; TCRdb lists TRBD2, though no DNA is available to test this call. Germline V lookup: CDR1 MGHRA, CDR2 YSYEKL. The CDR3 has 17 amino acids. CDR3 sequence: CASSQPGTSGGRDTQYF.

The chain employs TRBV20-1 and TRBJ2-1; checking the TCRdb D call of TRBD1 is not possible without DNA. This CDR3 has 13 amino acids. The germline CDR1 and CDR2 sequences are DFQATT and SNEGSKA (reference sequence). CDR3 sequence reads: CSARVPPFDEQFF.

This chain connects TRBV20-1 to TRBJ2-3; TCRdb's D call, TRBD2, is unchecked because there is no DNA. Germline lookup yields CDR1 DFQATT and CDR2 SNEGSKA (reference sequence). The CDR3 contains 13 residues. The CDR3 loop is CSASGIEGDTQYF.

V usage is TRBV21-1 and J usage is TRBJ1-1; checking the TCRdb D call of TRBD1 is not possible without DNA. TRBV21-1 is assigned pseudogene status. There are 15 residues in the CDR3. Here the CDR3 reads CASSTTGGMNTEAFF.

The gene calls are TRBV24-1 and TRBJ2-7; TCRdb names TRBD2, which stays unverified in the absence of DNA. The CDR3 length is 14 residues. Germline assignment: CDR1 KGHDR and CDR2 SFDVKD. The CDR3 sequence: CATSDLGESDEQYF.

This chain joins TRBV6-5 and TRBJ1-2; the D gene TCRdb calls, TRBD1, cannot be checked with no DNA. The CDR3 has 12 residues. Per the germline V gene, CDR1 is MNHEY and CDR2 is SVGAGI. The CDR3 is CASSEDRLGYTF.

The rearrangement uses TRBV5-4 and TRBJ2-3; TCRdb proposes TRBD1, but this gene call is untestable without DNA. CDR1 and CDR2 from the germline V gene are SGHNT and YYREEE (reference sequence). The CDR3 is 16 residues long. The CDR3 reads CASSEDRPFSTDTQYF.

The CDR3 protein is CASSLSAVIWQGVNSPLHF. This chain joins TRBV7-2 and TRBJ1-6. Germline CDR1 SGHTA, CDR2 FQGNSA. CDR3 length equals 19 residues.

V is TRBV29-1 and J is TRBJ1-2; TCRdb picks TRBD1, but there is no DNA to check that call. The CDR3 is 15 amino acids. Germline V gene data show CDR1 as SQVTM and CDR2 as ANQGSEA. CDR3 loop: CSVVDRGESNYGYTF.

The genes are TRBV11-2 and TRBJ2-3. CDR3 length equals 15 residues. Germline values: CDR1 SGHAT, CDR2 FQNNGV. CDR3 sequence reads: CASSRDLAAVRSQYF.

V usage is TRBV5-5 and J usage is TRBJ2-7; TCRdb lists TRBD2, though no DNA is available to test this call. The CDR3 loop spans 16 amino acids. CDR1 SGHKS and CDR2 YYEKEE come from the germline V gene (reference sequence). The CDR3 sequence is CASSWQLRALSYEQYF.

The V call is TRBV5-1, the J call TRBJ2-2; without DNA, the TCRdb call of TRBD2 cannot be checked. Looked up from germline, CDR1 is SGHRS and CDR2 is YFSETQ. CDR3 size: 17 residues. CDR3 protein: CASSLDGLAPPVGELFF.

The rearrangement joins TRBV5-1 to TRBJ1-1. The CDR3 covers 16 residues. Germline V gene sequence: CDR1 SGHRS, CDR2 YFSETQ. This CDR3 reads CASSLGTGLMNTEAFF.

V is TRBV3-1 and J is TRBJ2-7; absent DNA, TCRdb's TRBD1 call cannot be checked. This CDR3 has 14 residues. Germline assignment: CDR1 LGHDT and CDR2 YNNKEL (reference sequence). CDR3 loop: CASSLAGYSYEQYF.

V gene TRBV20-1 combines with J gene TRBJ2-7; with no DNA, the TCRdb D assignment of TRBD1 cannot be verified. Germline CDR1 DFQATT, CDR2 SNEGSKA (reference sequence). The CDR3 runs to 14 residues. The CDR3 spells CSAPPGQGGYEQYF.

The chain links TRBV10-3 to TRBJ2-1; the TRBD2 assignment by TCRdb is unverifiable without DNA. Germline CDR1 and CDR2: ENHRY and SYGVKD. The CDR3 covers 15 residues. CDR3 sequence: CAISVGQGGGNEQFF.

The CDR3 sequence is CASSAGQGEGPQHF. This chain links TRBV5-4 with TRBJ1-5; without DNA, the TCRdb call of TRBD1 cannot be checked. Germline CDR1 SGHNT, CDR2 YYREEE (reference sequence). The CDR3 spans 14 residues.

V gene TRBV29-1 combines with J gene TRBJ1-1; TCRdb's assignment of TRBD1 cannot be checked, as there is no DNA. Germline-derived CDR1 and CDR2 are SQVTM and ANQGSEA. CDR3 length: 13 residues. CDR3 protein: CSVRRQTNTEAFF.

The J gene is TRBJ2-1, the V gene TRBV19; lacking DNA, the TRBD2 call made by TCRdb goes unchecked. Germline V gives CDR1 LNHDA, CDR2 SQIVND (reference sequence). This CDR3 contains 15 residues. This chain's CDR3 is CASRLAGGSYNEQFF.

The chain links TRBV5-5 to TRBJ2-5; TCRdb's D call, TRBD1, is unchecked because there is no DNA. Germline V gene data show CDR1 as SGHKS and CDR2 as YYEKEE (reference sequence). The CDR3 loop spans 15 amino acids. The CDR3 sequence is CASSLGPGEAETQYF.

This sequence joins TRBV12-3 or TRBV12-4 and TRBJ1-2. The CDR3 length is 12 residues. The chain's CDR3 is CASSFADYGYTF.

The chain has TRBV20-1 and TRBJ1-5; TCRdb indicates TRBD1, and absent DNA this call remains unverified. Germline CDR1 is DFQATT and CDR2 is SNEGSKA (reference sequence). This CDR3 is 15 amino acids long. Here the CDR3 reads CSARSGTGEGQPQHF.